This is a list of T cell receptor beta chains from one sample in a study of shared clonotypes between healthy human individuals. The repertoire was sequenced with immunoSEQ multiplex PCR; TCRdb's copy has only in-frame clones and lacks some. The sample has about 2.4 million clones; more than 85% are singletons. Sequenced: naive CD4+ T cells from PBMCs. The receptors shown here come from a man aged 18 to 29 in good health. Some clones in this sample may be carry-over from other donors' samples. Both conserved end residues are part of each CDR3.

TRBV4-1	TRBJ2-3	CASSQGTRAFTDTQYF
TRBV28	TRBJ1-1	CASSTIAYTEAFF
TRBV30	TRBJ2-7	CAWSVRTSGTAAPREQYF
TRBV2	TRBJ1-5	CASRATGTSNQPQHF
TRBV20-1	TRBJ2-7	CSAQGSGEQYF
TRBV27	TRBJ2-7	CASSLASGSGYEQYF
TRBV27	TRBJ1-1	CQVEVVNFF
TRBV27	TRBJ2-1	CASSDSRAEQFF
TRBV11-2	TRBJ1-3	CASSLDLRWESSGNTIYF
TRBV5-5	TRBJ1-1	CASSLTEGSSTEAFF
TRBV19	TRBJ2-7	CASSTKIAGYYEQYF
TRBV7-7	TRBJ2-6	CASSLDVKSSGGPSGANVLTF
TRBV4-3	TRBJ2-3	CASSQDWASTDTQYF
TRBV5-6	TRBJ1-5	CASSLYGGSNQPQHF
TRBV2	TRBJ1-5	CASSERDRAGQPQHF
TRBV29-1	TRBJ2-1	CSVLAGGPNEQFF
TRBV7-2	TRBJ1-1	CASSLGKGVGGTEAFF
TRBV18	TRBJ2-3	CASTGTPSTDTQYF
TRBV9	TRBJ2-5	CASSVELGPQETQYF
TRBV29-1	TRBJ2-3	CSVSLAVGDTQYF
TRBV14	TRBJ2-1	CASSPPSGGYNEQFF
TRBV9	TRBJ1-2	CASSVNFGTGDPSPLSGYTF
TRBV6-5	TRBJ2-7	CASSRDRTYEQYF
TRBV11-1	TRBJ2-7	CASSTGQGFLPYEQYF
TRBV11-2	TRBJ2-5	CASSRDRRETQYF
TRBV29-1	TRBJ2-1	CSVARGASGFYNEQFF
TRBV19	TRBJ2-7	CASSMRGYEQYF
TRBV7-6	TRBJ2-2	CASSPDWRVPSGELFF
TRBV18	TRBJ2-3	CASSPGLGRSSGSTDTQYF
TRBV28	TRBJ2-5	CASSKPGLSETQYF
TRBV5-1	TRBJ2-3	CASSLAPGQGVGTDTQYF
TRBV10-3	TRBJ2-1	CAISETSGDNEQFF
TRBV5-1	TRBJ2-3	CASSPLPTDTQYF
TRBV2	TRBJ2-2	CASRTDRNTGELFF
TRBV2	TRBJ2-5	CASLGGLAGYQETQYF
TRBV7-2	TRBJ2-1	CASSLTLEYSEQFF
TRBV6-6	TRBJ2-7	CASTQIDYTTEQYF
TRBV7-3	TRBJ2-7	CASSPGTSGSYEQYF
TRBV2	TRBJ1-2	CASSDRGYGYTF
TRBV27	TRBJ2-1	CASSSHYNEQFF
TRBV7-8	TRBJ2-1	CASGPADTYNEQFF
TRBV6-1	TRBJ2-1	CAILWDWYNEQFF
TRBV5-1	TRBJ1-3	CASSPGTSSGNTIYF
TRBV28	TRBJ2-1	CASSGDPNEQFF
TRBV30	TRBJ1-1	CAWRQTGAGTEAFF
TRBV5-1	TRBJ2-1	CASSLGGSGLYNEQFF
TRBV21-1	TRBJ1-2	CASIKGPGDAWQPHGYTF
TRBV29-1	TRBJ2-2	CSVLSGAGQVPPGELFF